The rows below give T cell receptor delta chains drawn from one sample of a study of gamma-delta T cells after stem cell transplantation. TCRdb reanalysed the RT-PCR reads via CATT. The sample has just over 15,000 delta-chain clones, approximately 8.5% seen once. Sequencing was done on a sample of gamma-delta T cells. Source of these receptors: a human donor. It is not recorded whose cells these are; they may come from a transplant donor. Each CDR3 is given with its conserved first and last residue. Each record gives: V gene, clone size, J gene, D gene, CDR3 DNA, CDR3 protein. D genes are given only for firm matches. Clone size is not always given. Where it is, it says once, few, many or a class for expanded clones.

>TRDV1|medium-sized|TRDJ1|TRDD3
TGTGCTCTTGGGAACCCCACCCATTACCCGGGATACGCGGGAAACGATAAACTCATCTTT
CALGNPTHYPGYAGNDKLIF
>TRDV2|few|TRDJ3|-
TGTGCCTGTGACGCTATACACCCGGGGGGTGTACAAGGGCCGGTAGGGACCTGGGACACCCGACAGATGTTTTTC
CACDAIHPGGVQGPVGTWDTRQMFF
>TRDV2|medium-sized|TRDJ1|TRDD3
TGTGCCTGTGACGGGGTTGGGGGAACCGATAAACTCATCTTT
CACDGVGGTDKLIF
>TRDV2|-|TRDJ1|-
TGTGCCTATGACACCACGGGGACGTGGAGCGATAAACTCATCTTT
CAYDTTGTWSDKLIF
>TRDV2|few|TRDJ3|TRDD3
TGTGCCTGTGACACCGGGGATACCCACTCCTTGTACACCCGACAGATGTTTTTC
CACDTGDTHSLYTRQMFF
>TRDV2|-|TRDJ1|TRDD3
TGTGCCTGTGACACCGGTCAGCGGCCGGGGGGATTCACCGATAAACTCATCTTT
CACDTGQRPGGFTDKLIF
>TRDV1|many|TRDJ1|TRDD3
TGTGCTCTTGGGGATCCACATCTGGCCAAGGGTCTCCTTACTGGGGGATACGCAGAACTCATCTTT
CALGDPHLAKGLLTGGYAELIF
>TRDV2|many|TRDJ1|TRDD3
TGTGCCTGTGACTCCGTACTGGGGGATCCGATCTACACCGATAAACTCATCTTT
CACDSVLGDPIYTDKLIF
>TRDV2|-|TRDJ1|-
TGTGCCTGTGACACCGTTTCCTTCCCTGTGGAACACACCGACCGCCTCACCTATACACTCATCTTT
CACDTVSFPVEHTDRLTYTLIF
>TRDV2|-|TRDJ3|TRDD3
TGTGCCTGTGATAGAAGGGAGGATACGGCGTCCTGGGACACCCGTAAGATGATTTTC
CACDRREDTASWDTRKMIF
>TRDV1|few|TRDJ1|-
TGTGCTCTTCCAGGGGACGGCCCCCTTCCTACCATGGGGGATCCCATCGAGACCGATAAACTCATCTTT
CALPGDGPLPTMGDPIETDKLIF